Here is one TCR beta chain with its context. The antigen is not known. This entry belongs to a study of post-analysis software for immune sequencing data. Unique molecular identifiers tagged the TCR beta cDNA libraries. TCRdb reprocessed the PCR reads with MiXCR, giving one entry per CDR3 protein. This table has hundreds of thousands of distinct CDR3 sequences, around 53% appearing once. CDR1 and CDR2 (germline): MNHEY, SVGAGI. The CDR3 sequence is 16 residues long. V trimming: 2 bases; J trimming: 4 bases; junction bases outside the gene matches: 5. Study conclusions and caveats: The five TRBV segments detected at higher frequency in patients than in controls included TRBV5-6, TRBV5-1 and TRBV20-1. The F measure placed samples prepared in the same batch into strongly shared clusters. Controls showed significantly higher normalized Chao1 diversity than did multiple sclerosis patients.

The sequencing input was blood. This chain connects TRBV6-5 to TRBJ2-1; 10 nucleotides match TRBD1. This TCR was recovered from a girl between 10 and 17 years old with multiple sclerosis. This chain's CDR3 is CASSYLGTGVYNEQFF. CDR3 DNA sequence: TGTGCCAGCAGTTACCTAGGGACAGGGGTTTACAATGAGCAGTTCTTC.